This T cell receptor beta chain is drawn from a study of blood T cell repertoires in COVID-19. Recruits, aged 18 to 89 years, lived in 24 US areas. Exposed participants encountered a COVID-19 case during the 2 weeks preceding study entry. In the original analysis: Amplification with reference gene primers provided the estimates of nucleated cell counts. The assay was immunoSEQ multiplex PCR, and TCRdb's table has in-frame clones only and misses some. The V and J calls and clone size are taken from that table; D and trimming were inferred from the DNA. Among 250,000 to 300,000 clones listed, roughly 80% were seen once. Between the trimmed V and J ends, which lost 5 bases and 3 bases, there was a span of 17 bases. The CDR3 runs to 16 residues. CDR1 is SEHNR and CDR2 is FQNEAQ in the germline V gene (reference sequence).

The V gene is TRBV7-9, the J gene TRBJ1-5, with a tentative D call TRBD1 (6 bases). The specimen sequenced was PBMCs or T cells enriched from blood (not recorded which). This receptor was identified in a middle-aged man who had been exposed to COVID-19. The CDR3 region has the DNA TGTGCCAGCAGCCAATCCTCAGGGGACGTCAATCAGCCCCAGCATTTT. Its translation: CASSQSSGDVNQPQHF.